The clone carrying this T cell receptor (beta chain) appeared a single time. This sample was taken from a study of neoadjuvant anti-PD-1 for oral cavity cancer. Study summary: Most patients had three to four biweekly doses of 3 mg/kg nivolumab before resection. Patients without progression received a fourth nivolumab dose around day 43, then surgical resection on days 50-56.

CDR3 length: 14 residues. The germline V gene has CDR1 SQVTM and CDR2 ANQGSEA. V was cut by 6 bases and J by 2 bases, with 15 bases left in between. Survey sequencing of tumors mostly used roughly 5 ug DNA, two replicates. Sequencing used immunoSEQ multiplex PCR; TCRdb keeps in-frame clones, though not all of them. This table holds some 15,000 clones, 35% to 50% found once. Time point indicated: after neoadjuvant nivolumab, at surgical resection. The origin of this receptor is a person between 35 and 79 years old with oral cavity squamous cell carcinoma. This chain uses TRBV29-1 with TRBJ2-3; a weak D match, TRBD2 (6 bases). This specimen consisted of tumor tissue, obtained after nivolumab (anti-PD-1) treatment. The CDR3: CSVPMGDFTDTQYF. CDR3 nucleotide sequence: TGCAGCGTCCCAATGGGGGACTTCACAGATACGCAGTATTTT.